The source of this T cell receptor beta chain is a study of T cells in Graves' hyperthyroidism and ophthalmopathy. Broader study findings: Most thyroid clonotypes that were expanded above 0.001 also turned up in blood.

On this clonotype itself: Its target is unknown.

Stable Graves' hyperthyroidism meant no ophthalmopathy progression within 18 months. Patients were excluded for uncontrolled infection, other autoimmune disease, pregnancy or lactation. RNA transcripts were the template for amplifying TCR beta CDR3 regions. HTBI primers were employed in a first-round RT-PCR of the TCR CDR3. MiXCR, run by TCRdb on the multiplex PCR reads, gives a single entry per CDR3 protein. Among hundreds of thousands of distinct CDR3 sequences listed, about 13% were seen once. CDR1 LGHNA and CDR2 YSLEER come from the germline V gene. V lost 4 bases, J lost 5 bases, and 5 bases stayed unmatched. The CDR3 is made up of 14 amino acids.

V gene TRBV4-3 combines with J gene TRBJ2-5, with 9 positions matching TRBD1. The sample taken for sequencing was blood. This TCR derives from a woman aged 18-29 years with Graves' hyperthyroidism. CDR3 in DNA: TGCGCCAGCAGCCCACAGGGGGCGGCCGAGACCCAGTACTTC. Its translation is CASSPQGAAETQYF.